These T cell receptor beta chains were read from a single sample in a study of cytomegalovirus exposure and HLA in healthy donors. Using immunoSEQ multiplex PCR, the repertoire was profiled, and TCRdb retains in-frame clones only, with some absent. Recorded here are about 170,000 clones; the top ten clones represent about 1.2%. The sequenced material came from PBMCs. The source of these receptors is a woman aged 60 to 75 in good health and CMV-seronegative. The CDR3 runs from the conserved cysteine through the conserved F or W.

v_call	cdr3_aa
TRBV7-3	CASSPGGVAGTYEQYF
TRBV5-1	CASSLIQTQETQYF
TRBV5-1	CASSLVAGLASTDTQYF
TRBV6-1	CASSANGGRNTEAFF
TRBV7-9	CASSLWRGTGSYEQYF
TRBV7-9	CASSPRGGGTEAFF
TRBV7-9	CASSPGTGNQPQHF
TRBV7-2	CASSPPGYGYTF
TRBV6-5	CASSGRDRGRNEQFF
TRBV6-1	CASSEGVSSYNEQFF
TRBV19	CASSIELAGYTDTQYF
TRBV11-2	CASSRQGATGELFF
TRBV7-6	CASSLAGTKSYEQYF
TRBV27	CASSRGTPTNEKLFF
TRBV4-1	CASSQGETGLFRGYTF